The subject of this entry is one TCR beta chain. Its antigen is currently unknown. The data were obtained in a study of CD8 T cells in ankylosing spondylitis. Library preparation for TCR beta used quantitative 5'-RACE with molecular barcodes. TCRdb reprocessed the 5' RACE reads via MiXCR and lists one record per CDR3 protein. Of about 360,000 distinct CDR3 sequences in the sample, roughly 20% were seen once. Study-wide points: According to the report, clones linked to the disease were significantly enriched in matched synovial fluid samples taken from ankylosing spondylitis patients. A subset of motif variants has previously been described in the synovial fluid and blood of reactive arthritis.

This CDR3 has 12 residues. From germline, CDR1 is MNHEY and CDR2 SMNVEV (reference sequence). The V and J ends lost 6 bases and 2 bases respectively, with 6 bases between them. The sequence derives from a male donor with ankylosing spondylitis or in good health (not recorded which). This chain connects TRBV27 to TRBJ2-3, with D hard to call. The source material was blood, either unsorted or a sorted T cell fraction (not recorded which). CDR3 region: CASRPTTDTQYF. DNA of the CDR3: TGTGCCAGCAGGCCCACCACAGATACGCAGTATTTT.